This T cell receptor (beta chain) was captured in a study of OX40 agonist ivuxolimab in advanced cancers. Study overall: A history of anti-PD-1, anti-PD-L1 or anti-CTLA-4 therapy was acceptable, and about 37% had some.

Profiling relied on immunoSEQ multiplex PCR, and the TCRdb table lists in-frame clones only, not all of them. This table has about 33,000 clones, about nine tenths appearing once. Per germline, CDR1 ENHRY and CDR2 SYGVKD. The trim removed 2 bases at V and 4 bases at J, leaving 0 bases unmatched. The CDR3 sequence is 14 residues long. Sequenced material: CD4+ or CD8+ T cells sorted from blood, taken in a trial of the OX40 agonist ivuxolimab. The receptor comes from an adult with an advanced solid tumor such as melanoma, head and neck, liver or kidney cancer. This sequence joins TRBV10-3 and TRBJ2-7, with 12 bases aligning to TRBD2. DNA for the CDR3: TGTGCCATCAGTGAGGGGACTAGCGGGTACGAGCAGTACTTC. Amino acid sequence: CAISEGTSGYEQYF.